Here is one T cell receptor beta chain with its context. This sample was taken from a study of shared clonotypes between healthy human individuals. Only Caucasian adults living in Nashville, Tennessee served as donors. Germline-derived CDR1 and CDR2 are SGHRS and YFSETQ. The V and J ends lost 1 base and 4 bases respectively, with 16 bases between them. The CDR3 covers 16 residues. Authors' data handling: Filtering differed because ImmunoSEQ produced junction-only sequences that carried no quality scores. Sequencing was performed with immunoSEQ multiplex PCR; in TCRdb, only in-frame clones are kept and a portion is missing. Clone size and the V and J calls come from that table; the DNA yielded D and trimming. The profile covers more than 400,000 clones, with 78% appearing a single time and around 13% taken by the ten largest.

Sequenced sample: PBMCs. The sequence was collected from a woman between 40 and 55 years old in good health. Some clones in this sample may be carry-over from other donors' samples. This chain connects TRBV5-1 to TRBJ2-3; unclear D gene. CDR3 amino acids: CASSLSRFPSPDTQYF. CDR3 in DNA: TGCGCCAGCAGCTTGTCTCGCTTCCCTTCCCCAGATACGCAGTATTTT.